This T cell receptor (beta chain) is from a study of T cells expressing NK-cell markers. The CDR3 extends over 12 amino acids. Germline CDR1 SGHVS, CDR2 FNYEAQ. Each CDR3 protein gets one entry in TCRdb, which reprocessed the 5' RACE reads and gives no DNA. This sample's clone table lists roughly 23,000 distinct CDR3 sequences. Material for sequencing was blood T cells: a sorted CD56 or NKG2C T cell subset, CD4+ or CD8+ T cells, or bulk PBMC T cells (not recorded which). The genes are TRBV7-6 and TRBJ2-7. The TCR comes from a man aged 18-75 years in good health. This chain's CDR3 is CASGLVGYEQYF.